The 31 T cell receptor beta chains below were found in one sample sequenced in a study of T cell repertoires in ileal Crohn's disease. Generated by immunoSEQ multiplex PCR, the TCRdb table keeps only in-frame clones and is missing some. The data hold about 15,000 clones, with 80% to 85% observed a single time. Input material: ileal tissue. The origin of the receptors is an adult with Crohn's disease.

The chain uses TRBV10-3 and TRBJ1-4; no clear D gene. This CDR3 spans 15 amino acids. Trimming took off 3 bases at V and 0 bases at J, with 8 bases between the two ends. The germline CDR1 and CDR2 sequences are ENHRY and SYGVKD. This chain's CDR3 is CAISEGGATNEKLFF. The CDR3 nucleotides read TGTGCCATCAGTGAAGGTGGAGCAACTAATGAAAAACTGTTTTTT.

The gene calls are TRBV5-1 and TRBJ2-7; D may be TRBD2 (5 bases). This CDR3 region has 13 residues. The germline CDR1 and CDR2 sequences are SGHRS and YFSETQ. V was trimmed by 0 bases and J by 6 bases, leaving 10 bases between them. For the CDR3, the DNA is TGCGCCAGCAGCTTGGTTCCGAGGGCCGAGCAGTACTTC. It translates to CASSLVPRAEQYF.

This chain connects TRBV6-4 to TRBJ2-2; D may be TRBD2 (5 bases). CDR1 and CDR2 (germline): MRHNA, SNTAGT. The CDR3 sequence is 14 residues long. V lost 2 bases and J 6 bases, leaving 10 bases between the germline ends. CDR3 region: CASSDLEDSGELFF. The CDR3 DNA reads as TGTGCCAGCAGTGACCTTGAGGACTCCGGGGAGCTGTTTTTT.

The genes are TRBV7-3 and TRBJ2-1, with a weak D call TRBD2 (6 bases). CDR3 size: 14 residues. Germline V CDR1 and CDR2: SGHTA, FQGTGA. Trimming removed 2 bases from V and 7 bases from J, with 12 bases in between. The CDR3 DNA follows: TGTGCCAGCAGCTTAGTCGGCGCGGGGAATGAGCAGTTCTTC. Encoded protein: CASSLVGAGNEQFF.

This chain joins TRBV11-2 and TRBJ2-3; weak D call: TRBD1 (6 bases). The CDR3 has 14 amino acids. Trimming left V 5 bases short and J 5 bases short, with 14 bases between. Germline CDR1 is SGHAT and CDR2 is FQNNGV. CDR3 sequence reads: CASSLNQGIDTQYF. The CDR3 nucleotides are TGTGCCAGCAGCCTCAATCAGGGGATAGATACGCAGTATTTT.

The chain carries TRBV19 and TRBJ1-2; D unresolved. Trimming stripped 6 bases from V and 7 bases from J, with 18 bases between. The CDR3 contains 14 residues. Germline CDR1 reads LNHDA; CDR2 reads SQIVND (reference sequence). The CDR3 sequence is CASSPGGWQFGYTF. CDR3 DNA sequence: TGTGCCAGTAGCCCGGGAGGTTGGCAGTTTGGCTACACCTTC.

About this clone itself: The sample carries other DNA sequences with the same CDR3. The chain recombines TRBV5-1 with TRBJ2-3, with D uncertain. The CDR3 length is 16 residues. V lost 0 bases to trimming and J lost 0 bases, with 11 bases between them. The germline CDR1 and CDR2 sequences are SGHRS and YFSETQ. The CDR3 loop reads CASSLGRGTSTDTQYF. The CDR3 nucleotides read TGCGCCAGCAGCTTGGGCCGCGGAACTAGCACAGATACGCAGTATTTT.

The chain uses TRBV6-1 and TRBJ2-1, with TRBD2 matching over 11 bases. The CDR3 is made up of 15 amino acids. Looked up from germline, CDR1 is MNHNS and CDR2 is SASEGT. V lost 4 bases and J lost 5; bases outside the gene matches: 4. The CDR3 DNA reads as TGTGCCAGCAGTGCCGTAGCGGGGGGGCACAATGAGCAGTTCTTC. This gives the protein CASSAVAGGHNEQFF.

V gene TRBV10-1 combines with J gene TRBJ2-1; TRBD2 agrees at 9 bases. The CDR3 contains 15 residues. Germline V gene lookup returns CDR1 WNHNN and CDR2 SYGVQD (reference sequence). V trimming: 3 bases; J trimming: 2 bases; junction bases outside the gene matches: 2. CDR3 DNA: TGCGCCAGCAGTGAAGAGCGGGGGGCCTACAATGAGCAGTTCTTC. Its protein is CASSEERGAYNEQFF.

V and J are TRBV5-1 and TRBJ1-5; 7 bases line up with TRBD1. Per the germline V gene, CDR1 is SGHRS and CDR2 is YFSETQ. The V gene end was trimmed by 4 bases and the J gene end by 4 bases; junction bases not matched to a gene: 2. CDR3 length equals 13 residues. CDR3 amino acids: CASSIQGNQPQHF. The CDR3 bases are TGCGCCAGCAGCATACAGGGGAATCAGCCCCAGCATTTT.

CDR3 region: CASSLRGLGASEQYF. The DNA of the CDR3 is TGTGCCAGCAGCTTGCGCGGACTAGGGGCTTCCGAGCAGTACTTC. The chain carries TRBV5-4 and TRBJ2-7; 7 positions agree with TRBD2. With V trimmed by 1 base and J by 6 bases, 10 bases remained unmatched. Germline values: CDR1 SGHNT, CDR2 YYREEE (reference sequence). This CDR3 region has 15 residues.

The V and J genes are TRBV19 and TRBJ2-7; 7 nucleotides align to TRBD2. The CDR3 totals 14 residues. The V segment lost 10 bases and the J segment 2 bases; nucleotides outside the gene matches: 11. Germline-derived CDR1 and CDR2 are LNHDA and SQIVND (reference sequence). The CDR3 sequence is CATSSGVNTYEQYF. The CDR3 bases are TGTGCCACCTCTAGCGGAGTGAATACCTACGAGCAGTACTTC.

The CDR3 reads CASKRQGNYGYTF. The CDR3 DNA is TGTGCCAGCAAAAGACAGGGTAACTATGGCTACACCTTC. The chain joins TRBV27 to TRBJ1-2; 7 bases match TRBD1. Germline values: CDR1 MNHEY, CDR2 SMNVEV (reference sequence). J was trimmed by 1 base and V by 7 bases; bases with no gene match: 3. The CDR3 is 13 amino acids.

A few counts support this clone. Other nucleotide sequences from this sample produce the same CDR3. The V gene is TRBV6-1, the J gene TRBJ1-1, with 7 bases lining up with TRBD1. The CDR3 has 14 residues. CDR1 and CDR2 (germline): MNHNS, SASEGT. Trimming took 4 bases from V and 1 from J; bases not matched to a gene: 3. Here the CDR3 reads CASSVQGGNTEAFF. The CDR3 DNA is TGTGCCAGCAGTGTGCAGGGGGGGAACACTGAAGCTTTCTTT.

The chain is built from TRBV5-1 and TRBJ1-4; D not resolved. The V and J ends lost 0 bases and 4 bases respectively, with 7 bases between them. This CDR3 is 14 amino acids long. The germline gives CDR1 SGHRS, CDR2 YFSETQ. The CDR3 DNA sequence: TGCGCCAGCAGCTTGGACAGAAATAATGAAAAACTGTTTTTT. As protein: CASSLDRNNEKLFF.

The rearrangement joins TRBV9 to TRBJ2-3; D is perhaps TRBD2 (5 bases). Trimming cost V 0 bases and J 5 bases, with 10 bases left between them. In germline, CDR1 is SGDLS, CDR2 YYNGEE. This CDR3 has 14 residues. The CDR3 spells CASSVVSGLDTQYF. The CDR3 region has the DNA TGTGCCAGCAGCGTAGTAAGCGGATTAGATACGCAGTATTTT. The variable domain in full, completed from reference TRBV9 and TRBJ2-3, reads DSGVTQTPKHLITATGQRVTLRCSPRSGDLSVYWYQQSLDQGLQFLIQYYNGEERAKGNILERFSAQQFPDLHSELNLSSLELGDSALYFCASSVVSGLDTQYFGPGTRLTVL.

CDR3: CASSLGGTPNTEAFF. In DNA form, the CDR3 reads TGTGCCAGCAGCCTAGGGGGCACCCCGAACACTGAAGCTTTCTTT. The rearrangement uses TRBV7-9 and TRBJ1-1, with 7 bases aligning to TRBD1. From germline, CDR1 is SEHNR and CDR2 FQNEAQ (reference sequence). After removal of 5 bases from V and 1 base from J, the junction contained 7 bases not matched to a gene. CDR3 length: 15 amino acids.

This chain links TRBV30 with TRBJ2-5; 11 bases match TRBD2. The germline V gene has CDR1 GTSNPN and CDR2 SVGIG (reference sequence). The J segment lost 6 bases and the V segment lost 0 bases, leaving 9 bases of the junction unmatched. There are 16 residues in the CDR3. CDR3 loop: CAWSVLASGRRKTQYF. In DNA form, the CDR3 reads TGTGCCTGGAGTGTACTGGCTAGCGGGAGGCGAAAGACCCAGTACTTC.

The rearrangement joins TRBV11-2 to TRBJ2-1, with 8 bases identical to TRBD2. Germline loops: CDR1 SGHAT, CDR2 FQNNGV. V lost 1 base, J lost 2 bases, and 10 bases stayed unmatched. This CDR3 comprises 18 residues. Here the CDR3 DNA reads TGTGCCAGCAGCTTAGTAGTCCCCGGGACTAGACCCTACAATGAGCAGTTCTTC. Translating it yields CASSLVVPGTRPYNEQFF. Based on the CDR3 plus reference TRBV11-2 and TRBJ2-1, the full variable domain is EAGVAQSPRYKIIEKRQSVAFWCNPISGHATLYWYQQILGQGPKLLIQFQNNGVVDDSQLPKDRFSAERLKGVDSTLKIQPAKLEDSAVYLCASSLVVPGTRPYNEQFFGPGTRLTVL.

This clone was detected once. This chain connects TRBV29-1 to TRBJ2-1, with D possibly matching TRBD1 (5 bases). This CDR3 comprises 14 residues. The germline V and J ends were trimmed by 5 bases and 4 bases, with 15 bases remaining between them. From germline, CDR1 is SQVTM and CDR2 ANQGSEA. This CDR3 is CSVRHLGLYNEQFF. The CDR3, as DNA: TGCAGCGTTCGCCATCTGGGGCTTTACAATGAGCAGTTCTTC.

Relative to its sample, this clone is medium-sized. The chain joins TRBV19 to TRBJ2-3, with 7 bases aligning to TRBD2. V trimming: 6 bases; J trimming: 11 bases; junction bases outside the gene matches: 11. Germline CDR1 reads LNHDA; CDR2 reads SQIVND (reference sequence). CDR3 length: 13 amino acids. The CDR3 coding sequence is TGTGCCAGTAGCGGTAGAGCGGGAATCGGGCAGTATTTT. This translates into CASSGRAGIGQYF.

This clone was seen a handful of times. CDR3 residues: CASSREYYEQYF. The CDR3 DNA reads as TGTGCCAGCAGCCGGGAGTACTACGAGCAGTACTTC. V usage is TRBV5-6 and J usage is TRBJ2-7; D is possibly TRBD2 (6 bases). CDR1 is SGHDT and CDR2 is YYEEEE in the germline V gene. Trimming removed 4 bases at V and 3 bases at J, with 8 bases between. The CDR3 extends over 12 amino acids. The variable domain in full, with the rest retrieved from reference TRBV5-6 and TRBJ2-7, is DAGVTQSPTHLIKTRGQQVTLRCSPKSGHDTVSWYQQALGQGPQFIFQYYEEEERQRGNFPDRFSGHQFPNYSSELNVNALLLGDSALYLCASSREYYEQYFGPGTRLTVT.

This rearrangement joins TRBV5-5 to TRBJ1-2; no reliable D call. Trimming removed 3 bases at V and 8 bases at J, with 14 bases between. The germline gives CDR1 SGHKS, CDR2 YYEKEE (reference sequence). The CDR3 runs to 13 residues. The CDR3 here is CASSSVVREGYTF. The CDR3 DNA sequence: TGTGCCAGCAGCTCCGTCGTAAGAGAGGGCTACACCTTC.

This chain links TRBV10-2 with TRBJ1-4, with 9 bases identical to TRBD1. Germline V gene lookup returns CDR1 WSHSY and CDR2 SAAADI. The V segment lost 4 bases and the J segment 0 bases; nucleotides outside the gene matches: 3. This CDR3 is 16 amino acids long. The CDR3 region is CASSGDRVATNEKLFF. The CDR3 DNA is TGCGCCAGCAGTGGGGACAGGGTTGCAACTAATGAAAAACTGTTTTTT.

The count of this clone is one. The J gene is TRBJ1-1, the V gene TRBV2; 8 bases are a match to TRBD1. V gave up 6 bases and J gave up 1 base; unmatched junction bases: 13. Germline CDR1 SNHLY, CDR2 FYNNEI. The CDR3 contains 17 residues. CDR3 region: CASSPVRQGRKNTEAFF. The CDR3 DNA reads as TGTGCCAGCAGCCCGGTCCGACAGGGGAGAAAGAACACTGAAGCTTTCTTT.

In this sample, this clone turned up once. The genes are TRBV9 and TRBJ2-1; 10 bases are shared with TRBD2. J lost 3 bases, V lost 0 bases, and 3 bases had no gene match. Germline lookup yields CDR1 SGDLS and CDR2 YYNGEE. The CDR3 runs 16 residues. This CDR3 reads CASSVETSGNYNEQFF. The CDR3 region has the DNA TGTGCCAGCAGCGTAGAAACTAGCGGGAACTACAATGAGCAGTTCTTC.

V usage is TRBV9 and J usage is TRBJ2-1, with 8 bases fitting TRBD2. Germline V lookup: CDR1 SGDLS, CDR2 YYNGEE. V gave up 4 bases and J gave up 3 bases; unmatched junction bases: 9. This CDR3 region has 16 residues. The CDR3 region is CASSPSPTSGYNEQFF. Written as DNA, the CDR3 is TGTGCCAGCAGCCCCAGCCCCACTAGCGGCTACAATGAGCAGTTCTTC.

V usage is TRBV7-8 and J usage is TRBJ1-6, with 9 bases that match TRBD1. Trimming removed 0 bases from V and 0 bases from J; junction bases left unmatched: 9. CDR1 is SGHVS and CDR2 is FQNEAQ in the germline V gene. The CDR3 loop spans 20 amino acids. The DNA of the CDR3 is TGTGCCAGCAGCTTAGCGCCCAGGACAGGGGCGCCCTCCTATAATTCACCCCTCCACTTT. It is translated as CASSLAPRTGAPSYNSPLHF.

The rearrangement uses TRBV5-1 and TRBJ2-6; 10 bases map to TRBD1. The V and J ends lost 4 bases and 0 bases, in that order; junction bases with no gene match: 7. Germline V gives CDR1 SGHRS, CDR2 YFSETQ. The CDR3 spans 18 residues. The CDR3 here is CASSPTGGPPSGANVLTF. The CDR3 nucleotides are TGCGCCAGCAGCCCGACAGGGGGCCCTCCCTCTGGGGCCAACGTCCTGACTTTC.

The CDR3 nucleotides read TGTGCCAGCAGCTCGTACGCCGGGACAGCAACTAATGAAAAACTGTTTTTT. This translates into CASSSYAGTATNEKLFF. The V gene is TRBV5-4, the J gene TRBJ1-4, with TRBD1 matching 7 bases. V lost 3 bases to trimming and J lost 0 bases; unmatched junction nucleotides: 8. Germline V CDR1 and CDR2: SGHNT, YYREEE (reference sequence). The CDR3 length is 17 residues.

In this sample, this clone turned up once. The J gene is TRBJ2-7, the V gene TRBV6-4; 7 bases map to TRBD1. V lost 9 bases and J lost 3; bases outside the gene matches: 14. The germline V gene has CDR1 MRHNA and CDR2 SNTAGT. The CDR3 contains 15 residues. DNA of the CDR3: TGTGCCAGAAGACCGACAGGGCCCCAGATCTACGAGCAGTACTTC. Translation: CARRPTGPQIYEQYF.